The T cell receptor (beta chain) described here comes from a study of control samples from healthy donors and cancer patients. Clones were sequenced by immunoSEQ multiplex PCR, and TCRdb holds only the in-frame ones, with some missing. This table has approximately 170,000 clones, around nine tenths appearing once. The CDR3 is 17 residues long. J was trimmed by 5 bases and V by 3 bases; bases with no gene match: 6. Germline V gene lookup returns CDR1 KGHDR and CDR2 SFDVKD. The sequenced sample consisted of blood. The sequence was obtained from a man aged 30-40 years in good health. The chain couples TRBV24-1 to TRBJ2-3, with 14 bases that match TRBD2. CDR3 in amino acids: CATSDTGLAGAGDTQYF. The CDR3 DNA reads TGTGCCACCAGTGATACGGGACTAGCGGGGGCAGGAGATACGCAGTATTTT.